The entry that follows covers one T cell receptor beta chain sequence. The antigen remains undetermined. Germline CDR1 is ENHRY and CDR2 is SYGVKD. CDR3 length equals 13 residues. The V segment lost 11 bases and the J segment 5 bases; nucleotides outside the gene matches: 8. This sample was included in a study of shared clonotypes between healthy human individuals. The overall study: The study used three CD4 naive, three CD4 memory, two CD8 naive and one CD8 memory plate per donor. Broader study findings: The four-donor shared clonotypes exceeded non-shared clonotypes in generation probability, with non-shared ones scoring lower. Roughly 5.3% of naive CD4 clonotypes were common to several donors.

Repertoires were generated with immunoSEQ multiplex PCR, while TCRdb's copy carries only in-frame clones and drops some. The table includes 2 million to 2.5 million clones, under 95% detected once. The study drew all its donors from Caucasian adults living in Nashville, Tennessee. Sequences were obtained from naive CD4+ T cells from PBMCs. Subset of the sample: CD45RA+ positively selected. This receptor was identified in a man aged 18 to 35 in good health. Some clones in this sample may be carry-over from other donors' samples. This chain connects TRBV10-3 to TRBJ2-1, with 8 bases lining up with TRBD1. The CDR3 DNA reads TGTGCCTCCTCGGACAGGGCCGACAATGAGCAGTTCTTC. Its translation: CASSDRADNEQFF.